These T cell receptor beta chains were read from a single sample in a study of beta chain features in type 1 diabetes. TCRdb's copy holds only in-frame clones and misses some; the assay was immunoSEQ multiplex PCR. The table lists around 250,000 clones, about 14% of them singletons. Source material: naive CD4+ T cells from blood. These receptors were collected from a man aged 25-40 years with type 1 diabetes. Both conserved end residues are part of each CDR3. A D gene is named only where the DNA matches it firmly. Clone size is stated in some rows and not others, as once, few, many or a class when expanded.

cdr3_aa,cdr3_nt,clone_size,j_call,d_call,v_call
CASSLEGAAYEQYF,TGCGCCAGCAGCTTAGAGGGAGCCGCCTACGAGCAGTACTTC,NA,TRBJ2-7,NA,TRBV5-1
CASSDTGKGNTEAFF,TGTGCCAGCAGTGATACAGGAAAAGGGAACACTGAAGCTTTCTTT,few,TRBJ1-1,NA,TRBV25-1
CASSRPGQGRTGVNSPLHF,TGTGCCAGCAGCCGCCCGGGACAGGGAAGGACAGGCGTTAATTCACCCCTCCACTTT,NA,TRBJ1-6,TRBD1,TRBV4-2
CASSQDGQGYEQYF,TGTGCCAGCAGCCAAGATGGTCAGGGTTACGAGCAGTACTTC,few,TRBJ2-7,NA,TRBV4-2
CASSLVATDPYEQYF,TGTGCCAGCAGCTTAGTGGCGACAGACCCCTACGAGCAGTACTTC,NA,TRBJ2-7,NA,TRBV7-2
CASSWGQGGTDTQYF,TGTGCCAGCAGCTGGGGACAGGGTGGTACAGATACGCAGTATTTT,few,TRBJ2-3,TRBD1,TRBV7-9
CAGTTRSYNEQFF,TGTGCCGGAACGACACGGTCCTACAATGAGCAGTTCTTC,NA,TRBJ2-1,NA,TRBV2
CASSLDGQGGELFF,TGTGCCAGCAGCTTAGACGGACAGGGCGGGGAGCTGTTTTTT,NA,TRBJ2-2,TRBD1,TRBV11-2
CASSSPGNTIYF,TGTGCCAGCAGCTCTCCTGGAAACACCATATATTTT,few,TRBJ1-3,NA,TRBV7-2
CASRGLGDNEQFF,TGTGCCAGCAGGGGACTCGGGGACAATGAGCAGTTCTTC,NA,TRBJ2-1,NA,TRBV11-2
CASSYDSSPDTQYF,TGTGCCAGCAGCTACGACAGCAGCCCAGATACGCAGTATTTT,few,TRBJ2-3,NA,TRBV11-2